These 26 T cell receptor beta chains came from one sample sequenced in a study of T cells in Graves' hyperthyroidism and ophthalmopathy (dated by TCRdb to the late 2010s). The receptor library was made with multiplex PCR. Sequencing was performed on an Illumina HiSeq 2000. TCR beta CDR3 regions were amplified from RNA transcripts. A first-round RT-PCR of the TCR CDR3 used the HTBI primer set with the Qiagen OneStep RT-PCR kit. TCRdb reran the public reads through fastp at Q25 and MiXCR, keeping productive beta chains. Duplicate CDR3 protein sequences are folded into a single record with the most common DNA and genes. The sample yields 200,000 to 250,000 distinct CDR3 sequences; 15% to 20% were counted once. The ten top clones hold around 30% of the sample. The sequenced sample was blood. These receptor sequences come from a woman aged 18-29 years with Graves' ophthalmopathy.

The table lists this clonotype with many counts. The V and J genes are TRBV30 and TRBJ1-3; no reliable D call. V was pared by 0 bases and J by 1 base, with 16 bases between. The CDR3 covers 17 residues. The germline gives CDR1 GTSNPN, CDR2 SVGIG (reference sequence). CDR3 region: CAWSVGRDLLSGNTIYF. The DNA for the CDR3 is TGTGCCTGGAGTGTCGGACGGGATCTCCTTTCTGGAAACACCATATATTTT.

This clonotype was picked up many times. The chain links TRBV20-1 to TRBJ2-1; 7 positions agree with TRBD2. J gave up 0 bases and V 3 bases, and 2 bases lay outside the gene matches. This CDR3 region has 14 residues. Germline CDR1 and CDR2: DFQATT and SNEGSKA (reference sequence). The CDR3 nucleotides read TGCAGTGCTAGGGGCGGGAGCTCCTACAATGAGCAGTTCTTC. It is translated as CSARGGSSYNEQFF.

The sample holds many counts of this clonotype. CDR3 region: CSARGITGGTEAFF. For the CDR3, the DNA is TGCAGTGCTAGAGGAATTACAGGCGGGACTGAAGCTTTCTTT. The V call is TRBV20-1, the J call TRBJ1-1; perhaps TRBD1 as D (5 bases). The V end lost 1 base, the J end lost 5 bases, and 14 bases lay between the germline ends. This CDR3 comprises 14 residues. Per germline, CDR1 DFQATT and CDR2 SNEGSKA (reference sequence).

This clonotype was observed a few times. The J gene is TRBJ2-2, the V gene TRBV6-5, with 11 nucleotides matching TRBD2. Per the germline V gene, CDR1 is MNHEY and CDR2 is SVGAGI. The CDR3 runs 16 residues. V lost 2 bases, J lost 5 bases, and 4 bases stayed unmatched. DNA for the CDR3: TGTGCCAGCAGTTACGGTAGCGGGAGGGGTACCGGGGAGCTGTTTTTT. Protein: CASSYGSGRGTGELFF.

In this sample, this clonotype turned up a few times. This chain links TRBV5-4 with TRBJ1-3, with no clear D. CDR1 and CDR2 from the germline V gene are SGHNT and YYREEE (reference sequence). Trimming cost V 0 bases and J 0 bases, with 10 bases left between them. The CDR3 consists of 16 residues. The CDR3 is CASSLGAKLSGNTIYF. CDR3 DNA sequence: TGTGCCAGCAGCTTGGGGGCAAAACTCTCTGGAAACACCATATATTTT.

Ten or more counts support this clonotype. J is TRBJ2-1 and V is TRBV6-5, with D perhaps matching TRBD2 (6 bases). Looked up from germline, CDR1 is MNHEY and CDR2 is SVGAGI. V gave up 0 bases and J gave up 0 bases, with 12 bases separating them. The CDR3 contains 17 residues. The CDR3 sequence: CASSYSAGQSSYNEQFF. The CDR3 DNA reads as TGTGCCAGCAGTTACTCCGCGGGGCAGAGCTCCTACAATGAGCAGTTCTTC.

There are many counts of this clonotype. The chain combines TRBV13 with TRBJ2-1; 9 nucleotides agree with TRBD2. There are 15 residues in the CDR3. Germline assignment: CDR1 PRHDT and CDR2 FYEKMQ (reference sequence). Trimming removed 5 bases from V and 6 bases from J; junction bases left unmatched: 8. Here the CDR3 reads CASSVTGGGANEQFF. DNA of the CDR3: TGTGCCAGCAGCGTGACAGGCGGGGGGGCCAATGAGCAGTTCTTC.

This clonotype was counted a few times. This chain uses TRBV11-2 with TRBJ1-2; 9 bases align to TRBD1. Per germline, CDR1 SGHAT and CDR2 FQNNGV. The CDR3 length is 13 residues. J lost 8 bases, V lost 6 bases, and 7 bases had no gene match. Here the CDR3 DNA reads TGTGCCAGCAGATCCGGGACAGGGAAGGGCTACACCTTC. Translation gives CASRSGTGKGYTF.

The chain couples TRBV11-2 to TRBJ2-5; TRBD2 aligns across 9 bases. Germline trimming cut 3 bases from V and 5 bases from J; bases unmatched to any gene: 10. Per germline, CDR1 SGHAT and CDR2 FQNNGV. The CDR3 is 16 amino acids. The CDR3 loop is CASSFIGGRGGETQYF. The CDR3 DNA reads TGTGCCAGCAGCTTTATCGGCGGGAGGGGTGGTGAGACCCAGTACTTC.

This clonotype was observed a handful of times. The rearrangement joins TRBV19 to TRBJ1-6; D unclear. V lost 3 bases and J lost 14, with 20 bases in between. Germline CDR1 and CDR2: LNHDA and SQIVND (reference sequence). The CDR3 runs 15 residues. The CDR3 loop is CASSIGGPSGSALHF. The CDR3 DNA sequence: TGTGCCAGTAGTATTGGCGGGCCGTCGGGTTCGGCCCTCCACTTT.

The sample holds many counts of this clonotype. The CDR3 sequence is CATSDSGTDSPLHF. In DNA, the CDR3 is TGTGCCACCAGTGATTCCGGGACAGATTCACCCCTCCACTTT. The V call is TRBV24-1, the J call TRBJ1-6; 7 positions agree with TRBD1. This CDR3 is 14 amino acids long. Germline CDR1 KGHDR, CDR2 SFDVKD. Losses at the gene ends were 2 bases for V and 8 bases for J; bases not matched to a gene: 2.

This clonotype has only a few counts. V and J are TRBV5-6 and TRBJ2-2; D may be TRBD1 (5 bases). This CDR3 comprises 14 residues. Germline V gene sequence: CDR1 SGHDT, CDR2 YYEEEE. Trimming removed 4 bases at V and 4 bases at J, with 11 bases between. CDR3 loop: CASSRLQVTGELFF. The CDR3 DNA reads TGTGCCAGCAGCCGCTTACAGGTCACCGGGGAGCTGTTTTTT.

The chain carries TRBV2 and TRBJ2-5; D tentatively fits TRBD1 or TRBD2 (5 bases each). Germline CDR1 and CDR2: SNHLY and FYNNEI. V was shortened by 6 bases and J by 2 bases, with 10 bases between the two germline ends. CDR3 length: 13 amino acids. CDR3 nucleotides: TGTGCCAGCAGGAGGGGCAGGCAAGAGACCCAGTACTTC. Its protein product is CASRRGRQETQYF.

In its sample, this clonotype was seen many times. The genes are TRBV7-9 and TRBJ1-3; D is unclear. The CDR3 covers 16 residues. The germline V gene encodes CDR1 SEHNR and CDR2 FQNEAQ (reference sequence). Trimming stripped 4 bases from V and 0 bases from J, with 13 bases between. The CDR3 region has the DNA TGTGCCAGCAGCTACCCCAGCTCCTACTCTGGAAACACCATATATTTT. This translates into CASSYPSSYSGNTIYF. The entire variable domain, with the rest obtained from reference TRBV7-9 and TRBJ1-3, is as follows: DTGVSQNPRHKITKRGQNVTFRCDPISEHNRLYWYRQTLGQGPEFLTYFQNEAQLEKSRLLSDRFSAERPKGSFSTLEIQRTEQGDSAMYLCASSYPSSYSGNTIYFGEGSWLTVV.

In this sample, this clonotype turned up many times. V usage is TRBV28 and J usage is TRBJ1-4; 9 nucleotides align to TRBD1. CDR3 size: 14 residues. The V and J ends lost 5 bases and 9 bases, in that order; junction bases with no gene match: 7. Per germline, CDR1 MDHEN and CDR2 SYDVKM. The CDR3 spells CASSPPGQGKKLFF. CDR3 nucleotides: TGTGCCAGCAGTCCACCGGGACAGGGTAAAAAACTGTTTTTT.

At least ten counts were recorded for this clonotype. The gene calls are TRBV7-6 and TRBJ2-7; 9 positions agree with TRBD2. Germline CDR1 SGHVS, CDR2 FNYEAQ. This CDR3 is 15 amino acids long. The V segment lost 3 bases and the J segment 6 bases; nucleotides outside the gene matches: 9. CDR3 nucleotides: TGTGCCAGCAGCTTGGGGCGGGAGGGCGTTAGCGAGCAGTACTTC. Amino acids: CASSLGREGVSEQYF.

This clonotype was observed at least ten times. The chain uses TRBV5-6 and TRBJ2-3; 7 bases agree with TRBD1. The V gene's germline CDR1 is SGHDT and CDR2 YYEEEE. V lost 3 bases, J lost 2 bases, and 6 bases stayed unmatched. The CDR3 runs to 15 residues. The CDR3 reads CASSYRDRYTDTQYF. Here the CDR3 DNA reads TGTGCCAGCAGCTATAGGGACAGATACACAGATACGCAGTATTTT.

This chain joins TRBV10-3 and TRBJ2-5; weak D call: TRBD2 (6 bases). This CDR3 has 15 amino acids. Germline CDR1 is ENHRY and CDR2 is SYGVKD. The germline V and J ends were trimmed by 6 bases and 2 bases, with 16 bases remaining between them. CDR3 DNA: TGTGCCATCAGGGCGGATTCTGGGGGGCAAGAGACCCAGTACTTC. Its protein is CAIRADSGGQETQYF.

This chain connects TRBV27 to TRBJ1-1, with a tentative D call TRBD1 (5 bases). This CDR3 comprises 15 residues. V was shortened by 5 bases and J by 1 base, with 14 bases between the two germline ends. Per the germline V gene, CDR1 is MNHEY and CDR2 is SMNVEV (reference sequence). DNA of the CDR3: TGTGCCAGCAGTGTCCGGGGCCCCGAGAACACTGAAGCTTTCTTT. It encodes CASSVRGPENTEAFF.

This clonotype showed up many times. V and J are TRBV12-3 or TRBV12-4 and TRBJ1-2; no definite D call. Trimming removed 3 bases at V and 4 bases at J, with 9 bases between. There are 13 residues in the CDR3. The DNA of the CDR3 is TGTGCCAGCAGTTTCGAATGGGGCTATGGCTACACCTTC. It translates to CASSFEWGYGYTF.

The chain couples TRBV19 to TRBJ2-5, with 13 bases lining up with TRBD2. CDR3 length: 18 residues. J was trimmed by 4 bases and V by 0 bases; bases with no gene match: 8. Looked up from germline, CDR1 is LNHDA and CDR2 is SQIVND (reference sequence). The CDR3 nucleotides are TGTGCCAGTAGTATAGAACTAGCGGGAGGGCCGAATCGAGAGACCCAGTACTTC. It specifies CASSIELAGGPNRETQYF.

This clonotype came up a few times. The gene calls are TRBV5-4 and TRBJ1-2, with TRBD1 matching 7 bases. V dropped 4 bases and J dropped 2; count of bases not matched to a gene: 8. Germline loops: CDR1 SGHNT, CDR2 YYREEE (reference sequence). The CDR3 has 15 residues. The CDR3 sequence: CASSHLKQGNYGYTF. CDR3 bases: TGTGCCAGCAGCCACCTCAAACAGGGGAACTATGGCTACACCTTC. The full variable domain, completed using reference TRBV5-4 and TRBJ1-2, is ETGVTQSPTHLIKTRGQQVTLRCSSQSGHNTVSWYQQALGQGPQFIFQYYREEENGRGNFPPRFSGLQFPNYSSELNVNALELDDSALYLCASSHLKQGNYGYTFGSGTRLTVV.

This rearrangement joins TRBV28 to TRBJ2-1; 15 bases are a match to TRBD2. The germline V gene has CDR1 MDHEN and CDR2 SYDVKM. This CDR3 comprises 20 residues. The V segment lost 7 bases and the J segment 7 bases; nucleotides outside the gene matches: 20. CDR3 in DNA: TGTGCCAGCAACCCAACGGTGAGGACTAGCGGGAGGGCCAAAGTTAATGAGCAGTTCTTC. Amino acids: CASNPTVRTSGRAKVNEQFF.

This clonotype was counted only a few times. The V gene is TRBV9, the J gene TRBJ1-6; unclear D gene. The germline V gene has CDR1 SGDLS and CDR2 YYNGEE. This CDR3 spans 14 amino acids. Trimming removed 3 bases at V and 7 bases at J, with 11 bases between. The CDR3 sequence is CASSGTVQNSPLHF. CDR3 nucleotides: TGTGCCAGCAGCGGTACGGTCCAGAATTCACCCCTCCACTTT.

This clonotype was seen ten or more times. The chain recombines TRBV6-1 with TRBJ2-2; TRBD2 matches at 9 bases. V gave up 6 bases and J gave up 7 bases; unmatched junction bases: 9. CDR1 is MNHNS, CDR2 SASEGT, per germline. CDR3 length: 15 residues. In DNA, the CDR3 is TGTGCCAGCAGCACGACTAGCGGTTGGATCGGGGAGCTGTTTTTT. Translating it yields CASSTTSGWIGELFF.

The table lists this clonotype with many counts. The rearrangement joins TRBV5-5 to TRBJ1-1, with no clear D. In germline, CDR1 is SGHKS, CDR2 YYEKEE (reference sequence). There are 13 residues in the CDR3. V was trimmed by 3 bases and J by 8 bases, leaving 14 bases between them. The chain's CDR3 is CASSSVGEREAFF. The CDR3 bases are TGTGCCAGCAGCTCCGTTGGGGAGAGAGAAGCTTTCTTT. The complete variable domain, with remaining parts taken from reference TRBV5-5 and TRBJ1-1, reads DAGVTQSPTHLIKTRGQQVTLRCSPISGHKSVSWYQQVLGQGPQFIFQYYEKEERGRGNFPDRFSARQFPNYSSELNVNALLLGDSALYLCASSSVGEREAFFGQGTRLTVV.